This T cell receptor beta chain was observed in a study of T-cell memory formation after mild COVID-19. Study-level results: There was a balanced CD4/CD8 profile in clones contracting day 15 to 85, and later expanders leaned CD4+.

Via MiXCR, TCRdb re-called the 5' RACE reads, giving one row per CDR3 protein. This sample yields approximately 260,000 distinct CDR3 sequences, of which about a sixth are seen a single time; roughly a fifth belongs to the top ten. Worth noting for this clonotype: Its antigen is unknown.

After removal of 2 bases from V and 8 bases from J, the junction contained 14 bases not matched to a gene. This CDR3 spans 18 amino acids. Germline V CDR1 and CDR2: MGHRA, YSYEKL. Material: PBMCs or a T cell subset sorted from them (not recorded which). The TCR was taken from a young man who had mild COVID-19 (a few samples of this study predate the infection). Cell type and time point are not known. The chain employs TRBV4-1 and TRBJ1-4; 10 bases agree with TRBD1. CDR3 residues: CASSQSGTGAILSEKLFF. The CDR3, as DNA: TGCGCCAGCAGCCAATCCGGGACAGGGGCGATCCTAAGCGAAAAACTGTTTTTT.